The clone carrying this TCR beta chain occurred a few times. Antigen specificity is unknown. The record originates from a study of T-cell reconstitution after alpha-beta-depleted transplantation in children. Overall study results and limits: From newly produced T cells came most of the T-cell counts and diversity one year after transplant. Roughly two months post-transplant, alpha-beta T cells reportedly originated from several hundred graft clones that had expanded.

V shed 0 bases and J shed 4 bases, with 10 bases lying between them. This CDR3 is 15 amino acids long. From germline, CDR1 is LGHNA and CDR2 YNFKEQ. During its preparation, the TCRbeta library received unique molecular identifiers. MiXCR, applied by TCRdb to the PCR reads, yields one record per CDR3 protein. Counted here are around 420,000 distinct CDR3 sequences, about 16% occurring once; the ten biggest clones make up roughly 29%. The chain has TRBV4-2 and TRBJ1-5; D gene ambiguous. This receptor was taken from a boy in the first two years of life who had a stem cell transplant for Wiskott-Aldrich syndrome, so the T cells may come from the graft donor. The sequences come from PBMCs, mostly from graft donor cells, collected 360 days after TCRalphabeta/CD19-depleted stem cell transplant. The CDR3 coding sequence is TGTGCCAGCAGCCAAGAAGCCCTAGGGAATCAGCCCCAGCATTTT. This codes for CASSQEALGNQPQHF.